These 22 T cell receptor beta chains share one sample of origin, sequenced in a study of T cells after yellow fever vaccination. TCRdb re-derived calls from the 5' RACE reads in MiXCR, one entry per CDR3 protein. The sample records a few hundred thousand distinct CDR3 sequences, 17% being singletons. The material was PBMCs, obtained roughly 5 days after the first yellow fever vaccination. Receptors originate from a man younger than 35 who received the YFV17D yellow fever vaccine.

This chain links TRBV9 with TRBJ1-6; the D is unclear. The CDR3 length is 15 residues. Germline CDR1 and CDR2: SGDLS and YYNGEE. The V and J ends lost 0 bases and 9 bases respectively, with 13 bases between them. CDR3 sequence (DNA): TGTGCCAGCAGCGTAGGAGGATCCGGAACTTCACCCCTCCACTTT. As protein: CASSVGGSGTSPLHF.

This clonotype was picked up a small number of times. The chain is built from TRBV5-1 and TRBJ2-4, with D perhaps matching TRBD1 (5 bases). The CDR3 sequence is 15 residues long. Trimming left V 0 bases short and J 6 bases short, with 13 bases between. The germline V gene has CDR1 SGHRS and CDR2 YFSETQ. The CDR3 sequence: CASSLEGLGRNIQYF. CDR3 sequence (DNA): TGCGCCAGCAGCTTGGAGGGGCTCGGACGAAACATTCAGTACTTC.

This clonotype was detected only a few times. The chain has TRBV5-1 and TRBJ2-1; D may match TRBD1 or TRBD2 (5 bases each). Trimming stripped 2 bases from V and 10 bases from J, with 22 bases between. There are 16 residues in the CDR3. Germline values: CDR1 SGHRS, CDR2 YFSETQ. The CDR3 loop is CASSFSPGTPGVEQFF. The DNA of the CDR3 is TGCGCCAGCAGCTTCAGCCCCGGGACCCCCGGAGTAGAGCAGTTCTTC.

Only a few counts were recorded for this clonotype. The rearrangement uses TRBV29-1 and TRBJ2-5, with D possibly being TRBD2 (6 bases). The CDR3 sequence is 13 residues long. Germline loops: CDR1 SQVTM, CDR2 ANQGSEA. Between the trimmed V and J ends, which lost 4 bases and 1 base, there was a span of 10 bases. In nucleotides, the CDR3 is TGCAGCGTTGTGCGGGGAGCCCAAGAGACCCAGTACTTC. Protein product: CSVVRGAQETQYF. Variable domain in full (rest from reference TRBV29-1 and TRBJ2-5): SAVISQKPSRDICQRGTSLTIQCQVDSQVTMMFWYRQQPGQSLTLIATANQGSEATYESGFVIDKFPISRPNLTFSTLTVSNMSPEDSSIYLCSVVRGAQETQYFGPGTRLLVL.

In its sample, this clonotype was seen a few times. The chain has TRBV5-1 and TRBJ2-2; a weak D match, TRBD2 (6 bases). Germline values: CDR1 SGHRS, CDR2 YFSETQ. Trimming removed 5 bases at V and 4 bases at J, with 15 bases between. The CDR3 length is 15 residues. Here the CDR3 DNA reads TGCGCCAGCAGTCCACCGGGACTGGGCACCGGGGAGCTGTTTTTT. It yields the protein CASSPPGLGTGELFF.

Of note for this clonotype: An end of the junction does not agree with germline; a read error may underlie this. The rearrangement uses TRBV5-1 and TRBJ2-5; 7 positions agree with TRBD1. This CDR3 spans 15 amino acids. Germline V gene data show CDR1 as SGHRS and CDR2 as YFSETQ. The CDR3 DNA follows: TGCACCAGCAGCTTTGGATTAGACAGGGCCGAGACCCAGTACTTC. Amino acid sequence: CTSSFGLDRAETQYF.

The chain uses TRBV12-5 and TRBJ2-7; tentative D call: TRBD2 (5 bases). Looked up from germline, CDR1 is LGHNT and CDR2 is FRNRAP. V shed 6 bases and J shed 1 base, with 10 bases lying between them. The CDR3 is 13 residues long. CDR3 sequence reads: CASGPGNSYEQYF. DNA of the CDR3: TGTGCTAGTGGCCCGGGGAATTCCTACGAGCAGTACTTC.

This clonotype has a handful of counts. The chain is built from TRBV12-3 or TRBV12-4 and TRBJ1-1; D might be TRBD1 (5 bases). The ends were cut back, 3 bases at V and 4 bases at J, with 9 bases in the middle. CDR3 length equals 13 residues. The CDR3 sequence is CASSLEGPTEAFF. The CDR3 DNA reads TGTGCCAGCAGTTTGGAGGGGCCCACTGAAGCTTTCTTT.

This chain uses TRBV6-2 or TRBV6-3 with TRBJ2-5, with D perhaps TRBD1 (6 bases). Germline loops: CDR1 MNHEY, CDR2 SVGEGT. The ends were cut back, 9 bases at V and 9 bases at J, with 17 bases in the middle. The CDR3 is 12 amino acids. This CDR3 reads CASFGRAGAQYF. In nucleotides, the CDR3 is TGTGCCAGTTTTGGACGTGCAGGGGCCCAGTACTTC.

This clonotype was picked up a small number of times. Written as DNA, the CDR3 is TGTGCCAGCAGCCCCGACAGGGGCGCGCCCCAGCATTTT. The encoded protein is CASSPDRGAPQHF. The V gene is TRBV3-1, the J gene TRBJ1-5, with 8 bases aligning to TRBD1. The CDR3 consists of 13 residues. With V trimmed by 4 bases and J by 9 bases, 5 bases remained unmatched. Germline assignment: CDR1 LGHDT and CDR2 YNNKEL (reference sequence).

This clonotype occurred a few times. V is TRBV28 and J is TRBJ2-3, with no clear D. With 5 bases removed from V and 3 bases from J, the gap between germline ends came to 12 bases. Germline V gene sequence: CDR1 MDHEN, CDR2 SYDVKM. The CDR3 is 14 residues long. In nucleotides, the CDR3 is TGTGCCAGCAGTGTGGTGGCAGAGACAGATACGCAGTATTTT. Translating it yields CASSVVAETDTQYF.

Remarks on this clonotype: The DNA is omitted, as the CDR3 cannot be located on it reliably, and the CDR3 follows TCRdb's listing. The CDR3 is CASIGQFKPTMSSSSLVNEQFF. The chain is built from TRBV2 and TRBJ2-1; no DNA check was done on the table's D call, TRBD1. In germline, CDR1 is SNHLY, CDR2 FYNNEI. Both ends counted, the CDR3 spans 22 residues.

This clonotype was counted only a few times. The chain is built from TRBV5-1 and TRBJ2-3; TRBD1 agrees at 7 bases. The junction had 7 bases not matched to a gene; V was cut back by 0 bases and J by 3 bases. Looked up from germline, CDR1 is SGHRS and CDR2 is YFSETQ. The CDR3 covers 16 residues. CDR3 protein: CASSLGVGQPTDTQYF. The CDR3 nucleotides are TGCGCCAGCAGCTTGGGAGTGGGACAGCCTACAGATACGCAGTATTTT.

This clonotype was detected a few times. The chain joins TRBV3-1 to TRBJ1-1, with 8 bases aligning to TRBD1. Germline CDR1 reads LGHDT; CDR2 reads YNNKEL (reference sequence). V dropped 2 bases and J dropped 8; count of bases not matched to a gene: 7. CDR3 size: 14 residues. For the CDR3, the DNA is TGTGCCAGCAGCCAAATCGTGGCAGGGGGCGAAGCTTTCTTT. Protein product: CASSQIVAGGEAFF.

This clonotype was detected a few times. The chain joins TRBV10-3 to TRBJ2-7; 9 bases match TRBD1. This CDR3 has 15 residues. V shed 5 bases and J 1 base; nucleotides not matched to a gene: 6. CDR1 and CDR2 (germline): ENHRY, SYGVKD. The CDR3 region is CAISRTGTGSYEQYF. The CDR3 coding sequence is TGTGCCATCAGTAGAACCGGGACAGGGTCCTACGAGCAGTACTTC.

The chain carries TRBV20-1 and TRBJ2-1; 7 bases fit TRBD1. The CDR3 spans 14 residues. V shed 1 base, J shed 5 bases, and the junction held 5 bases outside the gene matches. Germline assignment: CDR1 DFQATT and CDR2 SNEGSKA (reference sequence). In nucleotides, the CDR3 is TGCAGTGCTAGAGTCGGCAGGGGGAACAATGAGCAGTTCTTC. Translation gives CSARVGRGNNEQFF.

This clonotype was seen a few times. The CDR3 region has the DNA TGTGCCAGCAGTCCCCCGGGTAGGACGGTAGATACGCAGTATTTT. It is translated as CASSPPGRTVDTQYF. The rearrangement links TRBV12-3 or TRBV12-4 to TRBJ2-3, with D hard to call. The V and J ends lost 5 bases and 5 bases respectively, with 17 bases between them. The CDR3 has 15 amino acids.

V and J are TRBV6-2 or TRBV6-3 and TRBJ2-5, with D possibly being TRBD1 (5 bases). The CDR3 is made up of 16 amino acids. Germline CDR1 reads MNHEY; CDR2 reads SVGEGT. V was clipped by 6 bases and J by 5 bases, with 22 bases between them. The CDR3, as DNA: TGTGCCAGCAGAAATCCCCTAGGTTTGGGGCGTGAGACCCAGTACTTC. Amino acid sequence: CASRNPLGLGRETQYF.

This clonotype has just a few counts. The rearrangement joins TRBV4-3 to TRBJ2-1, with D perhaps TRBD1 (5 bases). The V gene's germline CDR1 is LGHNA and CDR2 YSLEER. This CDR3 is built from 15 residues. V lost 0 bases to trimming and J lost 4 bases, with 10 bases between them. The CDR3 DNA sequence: TGCGCCAGCAGCCAAGATAGGGGCGTTTACAATGAGCAGTTCTTC. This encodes CASSQDRGVYNEQFF.

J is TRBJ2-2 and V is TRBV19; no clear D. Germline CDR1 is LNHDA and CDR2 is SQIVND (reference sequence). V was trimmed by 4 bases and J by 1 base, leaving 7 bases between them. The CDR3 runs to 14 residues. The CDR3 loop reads CASSTSRNTGELFF. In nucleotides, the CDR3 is TGTGCCAGTAGTACCTCCAGGAACACCGGGGAGCTGTTTTTT.

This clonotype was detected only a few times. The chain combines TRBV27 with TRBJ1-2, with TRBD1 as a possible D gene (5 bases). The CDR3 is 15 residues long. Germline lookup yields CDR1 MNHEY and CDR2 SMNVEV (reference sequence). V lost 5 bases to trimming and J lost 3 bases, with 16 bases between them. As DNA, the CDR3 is TGTGCCAGCAGTCCGCAGACAAGGGACGACTATGGCTACACCTTC. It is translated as CASSPQTRDDYGYTF.

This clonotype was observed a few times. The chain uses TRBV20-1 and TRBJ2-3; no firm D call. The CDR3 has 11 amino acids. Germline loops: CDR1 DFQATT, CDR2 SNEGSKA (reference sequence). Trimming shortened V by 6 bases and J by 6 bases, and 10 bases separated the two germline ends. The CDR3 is CSAQPLDTQYF. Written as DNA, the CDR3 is TGCAGTGCCCAGCCTCTTGATACGCAGTATTTT.